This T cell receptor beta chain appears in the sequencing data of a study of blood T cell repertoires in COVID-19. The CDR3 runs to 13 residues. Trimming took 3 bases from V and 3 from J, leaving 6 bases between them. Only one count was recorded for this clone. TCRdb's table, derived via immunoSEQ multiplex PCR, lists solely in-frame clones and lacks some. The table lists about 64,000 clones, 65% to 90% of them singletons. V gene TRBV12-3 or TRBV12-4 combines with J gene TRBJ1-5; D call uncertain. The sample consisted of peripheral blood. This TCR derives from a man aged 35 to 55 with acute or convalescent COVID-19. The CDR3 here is CASSLRFNQPQHF. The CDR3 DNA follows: TGTGCCAGCAGTTTGCGGTTCAATCAGCCCCAGCATTTT.